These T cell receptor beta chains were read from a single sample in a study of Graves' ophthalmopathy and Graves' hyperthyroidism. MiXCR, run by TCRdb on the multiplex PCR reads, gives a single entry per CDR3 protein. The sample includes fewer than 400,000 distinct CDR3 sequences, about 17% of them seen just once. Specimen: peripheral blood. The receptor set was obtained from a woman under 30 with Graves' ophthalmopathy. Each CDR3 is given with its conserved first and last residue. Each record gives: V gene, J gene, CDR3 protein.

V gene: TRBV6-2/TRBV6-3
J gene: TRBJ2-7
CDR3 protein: CASSHPGQVRSYEQYF

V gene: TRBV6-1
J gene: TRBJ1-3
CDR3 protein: CASTQGSGAGNTIYF

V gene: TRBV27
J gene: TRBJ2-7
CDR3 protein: CASSPSVVPGGEQYF

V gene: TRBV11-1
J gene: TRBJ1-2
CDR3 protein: CASSNYPLTAGGGYTF

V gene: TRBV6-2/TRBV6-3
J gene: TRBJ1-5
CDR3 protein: CASSSGTFNQPQHF

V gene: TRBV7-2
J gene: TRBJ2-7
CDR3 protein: CASSLGTARTYEQYF

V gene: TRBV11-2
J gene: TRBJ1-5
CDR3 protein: CASSPGNRNQPQHF

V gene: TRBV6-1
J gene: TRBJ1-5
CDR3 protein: CASSESGFNQPQHF

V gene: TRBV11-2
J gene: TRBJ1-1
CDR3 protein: CASSPPGTGDTEAFF

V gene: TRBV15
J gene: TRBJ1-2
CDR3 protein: CATSRGSTGVGYTF

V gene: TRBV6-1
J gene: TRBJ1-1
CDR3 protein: CASTPGQIMNTEAFF

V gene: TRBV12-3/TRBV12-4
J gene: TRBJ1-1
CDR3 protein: CASRVGANTEAFF

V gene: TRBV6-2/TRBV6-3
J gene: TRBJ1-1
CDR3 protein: CASSPLFDREAFF

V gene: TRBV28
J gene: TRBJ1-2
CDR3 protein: CASYGTAYGYTF

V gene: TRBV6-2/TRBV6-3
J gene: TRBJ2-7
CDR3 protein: CASSWDRELDEQYF

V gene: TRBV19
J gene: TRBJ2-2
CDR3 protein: CASSIFGTSNTGELFF

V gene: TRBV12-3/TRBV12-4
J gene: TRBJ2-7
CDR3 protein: CASSLSLGAYEQHF

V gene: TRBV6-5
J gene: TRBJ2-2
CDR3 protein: CASNPNTGELFF

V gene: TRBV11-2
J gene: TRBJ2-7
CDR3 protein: CASSSHGGPRTYEQYF

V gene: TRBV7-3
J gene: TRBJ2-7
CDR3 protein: CASSPGQGVGYEQYF

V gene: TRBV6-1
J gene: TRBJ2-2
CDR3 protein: CASSRGEAHSNTGELFF

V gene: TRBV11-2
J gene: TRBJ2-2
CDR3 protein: CASSPRGGSGTGELFF

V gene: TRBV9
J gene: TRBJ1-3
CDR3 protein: CASSDDQGQGLNTIYF

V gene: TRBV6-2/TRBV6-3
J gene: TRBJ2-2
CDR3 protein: CAHSGPRDTGELFF

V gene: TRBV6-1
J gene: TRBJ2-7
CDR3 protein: CASSQGLGQKSYEQYF

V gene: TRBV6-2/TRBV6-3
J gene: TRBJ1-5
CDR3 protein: CASSPPGQGSNQPQHF

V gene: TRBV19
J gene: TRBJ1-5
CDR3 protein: CASSMDALGSTGNQPQHF

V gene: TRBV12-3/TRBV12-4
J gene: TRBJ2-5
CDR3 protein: CASSLTAGGSETQYF

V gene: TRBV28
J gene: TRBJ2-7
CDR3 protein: CASRGLARAYEQYF

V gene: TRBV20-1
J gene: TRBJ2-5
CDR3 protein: CSARDGGRGGETQYF

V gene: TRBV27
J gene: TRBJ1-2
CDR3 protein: CASSLLGQKGYGYTF

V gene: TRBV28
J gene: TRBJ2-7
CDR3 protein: CASSLSGAFYEQYF

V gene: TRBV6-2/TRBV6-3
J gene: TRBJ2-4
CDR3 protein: CASRTQWQGENIQYF

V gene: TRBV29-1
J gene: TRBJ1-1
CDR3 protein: CSVGYGQGMSEAFF

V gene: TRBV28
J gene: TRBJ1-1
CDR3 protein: CASSPNSGQTMNTEAFF

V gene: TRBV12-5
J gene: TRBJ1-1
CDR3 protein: CASGRQGSRTEAFF

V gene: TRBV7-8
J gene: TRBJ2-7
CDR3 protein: CASSADLSSSYEQYF